Each of the 20 T cell receptor beta chains below was sequenced from the same sample in a study of shared T cell receptors in the human thymus. Some clones are missing from TCRdb's copy, which holds only in-frame ones; the method was immunoSEQ multiplex PCR. The sample has about 380,000 clones, 95% seen once. The sample consisted of thymocytes. The receptor source for this set is a human donor.

The rearrangement joins TRBV7-9 to TRBJ2-4; 9 positions agree with TRBD1. J gave up 0 bases and V 5 bases, and 5 bases lay outside the gene matches. CDR3 length: 16 amino acids. Germline CDR1 reads SEHNR; CDR2 reads FQNEAQ (reference sequence). The DNA of the CDR3 is TGTGCCAGCAGCCAGACGGGACAGGGAGCCAAAAACATTCAGTACTTC. Its protein is CASSQTGQGAKNIQYF.

The genes are TRBV19 and TRBJ2-5, with D perhaps TRBD2 (6 bases). Germline CDR1 LNHDA, CDR2 SQIVND (reference sequence). The CDR3 runs to 13 residues. The ends were cut back, 3 bases at V and 5 bases at J, with 10 bases in the middle. The CDR3 nucleotides read TGTGCCAGTAGTATCGGGGGTTGGGAGACCCAGTACTTC. Protein: CASSIGGWETQYF.

V and J are TRBV14 and TRBJ2-7; tentative D call: TRBD2 (5 bases). This CDR3 has 13 amino acids. Trimming left V 0 bases short and J 4 bases short, with 7 bases between. In germline, CDR1 is SGHDN, CDR2 FVKESK. CDR3 residues: CASSQERRYEQYF. The CDR3 region has the DNA TGTGCCAGCAGCCAAGAACGGAGGTACGAGCAGTACTTC. The full variable domain, with the rest looked up from reference TRBV14 and TRBJ2-7, is EAGVTQFPSHSVIEKGQTVTLRCDPISGHDNLYWYRRVMGKEIKFLLHFVKESKQDESGMPNNRFLAERTGGTYSTLKVQPAELEDSGVYFCASSQERRYEQYFGPGTRLTVT.

V usage is TRBV13 and J usage is TRBJ2-1; D might be TRBD2 (6 bases). Germline-derived CDR1 and CDR2 are PRHDT and FYEKMQ (reference sequence). The CDR3 is 15 amino acids. The ends were cut back, 5 bases at V and 7 bases at J, with 18 bases in the middle. In DNA, the CDR3 is TGTGCCAGCAGCCGCTGGCGGGATGCCCTTAATGAGCAGTTCTTC. This encodes CASSRWRDALNEQFF.

This chain joins TRBV9 and TRBJ1-4; D gene unclear. The ends were cut back, 0 bases at V and 8 bases at J, with 17 bases in the middle. The CDR3 has 16 amino acids. Looked up from germline, CDR1 is SGDLS and CDR2 is YYNGEE. CDR3 sequence: CASSVDRAAKVEKLFF. The CDR3 DNA is TGTGCCAGCAGCGTAGATCGGGCAGCGAAAGTCGAAAAACTGTTTTTT.

This sequence joins TRBV11-3 and TRBJ2-2, with a tentative D call TRBD1 (6 bases). Germline V gives CDR1 SGHNT, CDR2 YENEEA. Trimming pared 6 bases from V and 1 base from J, leaving 15 bases between. There are 16 residues in the CDR3. The CDR3 sequence is CASSRNWGQNTGELFF. As DNA, the CDR3 is TGTGCCAGCAGTCGGAATTGGGGGCAGAACACCGGGGAGCTGTTTTTT.

The chain recombines TRBV12-5 with TRBJ2-3; the D call may be TRBD1 or TRBD2 (5 bases each). Germline V CDR1 and CDR2: LGHNT, FRNRAP. Trimming took 0 bases from V and 4 from J, leaving 23 bases between them. This CDR3 is 19 amino acids long. Written as DNA, the CDR3 is TGTGCTAGTGGTTTGGTCCCCGGTTCCGGGACCTCAGAGTCAGATACGCAGTATTTT. It yields the protein CASGLVPGSGTSESDTQYF.

V usage is TRBV28 and J usage is TRBJ2-4, with 11 positions matching TRBD1. The CDR3 covers 19 residues. CDR1 and CDR2 (germline): MDHEN, SYDVKM. Trimming took 7 bases from V and 1 from J; bases not matched to a gene: 15. The CDR3 DNA reads as TGTGCCAGCACCCCCGGACAGGGGGCCCCTGACGGGGCCAAAAACATTCAGTACTTC. It translates to CASTPGQGAPDGAKNIQYF.

V usage is TRBV27 and J usage is TRBJ2-1; 9 nucleotides line up with TRBD2. The CDR3 has 14 residues. Germline CDR1 reads MNHEY; CDR2 reads SMNVEV (reference sequence). J lost 9 bases, V lost 6 bases, and 9 bases had no gene match. Written as DNA, the CDR3 is TGTGCCAGCAGCGACCCTAGCGGGATCGTTGAGCAGTTCTTC. As protein: CASSDPSGIVEQFF.

This chain uses TRBV28 with TRBJ1-4, with TRBD1 identical over 9 bases. Germline values: CDR1 MDHEN, CDR2 SYDVKM. This CDR3 comprises 15 residues. Trimming at V came to 6 bases and at J to 8 bases, leaving 10 bases not matched to a gene. CDR3 in DNA: TGTGCCAGCAGCCTCACAGGGGGCTCAGGAGAAAAACTGTTTTTT. The encoded protein is CASSLTGGSGEKLFF.

V is TRBV27 and J is TRBJ2-1; 8 bases are a match to TRBD2. The ends lost 5 bases at V and 6 bases at J; junction bases unmatched: 9. Looked up from germline, CDR1 is MNHEY and CDR2 is SMNVEV (reference sequence). This CDR3 contains 15 residues. The CDR3 is CASSGLALSVNEQFF. CDR3 nucleotide sequence: TGTGCCAGCAGTGGACTAGCCCTCTCTGTCAATGAGCAGTTCTTC.

V gene TRBV7-8 combines with J gene TRBJ2-7; 8 positions match TRBD1. The germline V gene has CDR1 SGHVS and CDR2 FQNEAQ. This CDR3 is 14 amino acids long. Germline trimming cut 1 base from V and 3 bases from J; bases unmatched to any gene: 2. CDR3 nucleotides: TGTGCCAGCAGCTTAGGGACAGGGTGCTACGAGCAGTACTTC. Translation gives CASSLGTGCYEQYF. Full variable domain (rest looked up from reference TRBV7-8 and TRBJ2-7): GAGVSQSPRYKVAKRGQDVALRCDPISGHVSLFWYQQALGQGPEFLTYFQNEAQLDKSGLPSDRFFAERPEGSVSTLKIQRTQQEDSAVYLCASSLGTGCYEQYFGPGTRLTVT.

The rearrangement uses TRBV27 and TRBJ1-5; no firm D call. The CDR3 contains 10 residues. V lost 5 bases, J lost 4 bases, and 0 bases lay in between. The germline CDR1 and CDR2 sequences are MNHEY and SMNVEV (reference sequence). This CDR3 is CASSNQPQHF. The CDR3 DNA sequence: TGTGCCAGCAGTAATCAGCCCCAGCATTTT.

This chain uses TRBV6-6 with TRBJ2-5, with 7 bases identical to TRBD2. CDR3 length: 16 amino acids. The junction had 6 bases not matched to a gene; V was cut back by 0 bases and J by 2 bases. Germline-derived CDR1 and CDR2 are MNHNY and SVGAGI (reference sequence). For the CDR3, the DNA is TGTGCCAGCAGTTACTCGAATGGGGGGGGGCAAGAGACCCAGTACTTC. Protein: CASSYSNGGGQETQYF.

The CDR3 sequence: CASSPPSGRFGETQYF. Written as DNA, the CDR3 is TGTGCCAGCAGCCCACCGTCAGGCCGCTTTGGTGAGACCCAGTACTTC. The rearrangement joins TRBV7-7 to TRBJ2-5; D is unresolved. This CDR3 is 16 amino acids long. The germline CDR1 and CDR2 sequences are SSHAT and FNYEAQ (reference sequence). Trimming took off 5 bases at V and 5 bases at J, with 21 bases between the two ends. The variable domain in full, with the rest retrieved from reference TRBV7-7 and TRBJ2-5, is GAGVSQSPRYKVTKRGQDVTLRCDPISSHATLYWYQQALGQGPEFLTYFNYEAQPDKSGLPSDRFSAERPEGSISTLTIQRTEQRDSAMYRCASSPPSGRFGETQYFGPGTRLLVL.

The rearrangement uses TRBV15 and TRBJ2-1; 7 nucleotides align to TRBD1. Germline loops: CDR1 LNHNV, CDR2 YYDKDF (reference sequence). V shed 5 bases, J shed 5 bases, and the junction held 12 bases outside the gene matches. The CDR3 runs 16 residues. CDR3 residues: CATSLTQGVWDNEQFF. Written as DNA, the CDR3 is TGTGCCACCAGCTTGACGCAGGGGGTTTGGGACAATGAGCAGTTCTTC.

Turning to this clone: Germline and junction disagree at one end, which may indicate a read error. Other DNA sequences from this sample encode an identical CDR3 as well. J is TRBJ2-5 and V is TRBV4-1, with D possibly TRBD2 on 5 matching bases. The CDR3 totals 16 residues. Germline V gene sequence: CDR1 MGHRA, CDR2 YSYEKL. The CDR3 DNA follows: TGTGCCAGCAGCCTACTACCCGAGCGGCGGCTAAGGGCCCAGTACTTC. Its protein is CASSLLPERRLRAQYF.

This sequence joins TRBV11-2 and TRBJ1-1; D gene unclear. The V gene lost 0 bases and the J gene lost 7 bases, with 6 bases spanning the gap. The CDR3 is made up of 12 amino acids. Germline V gene sequence: CDR1 SGHAT, CDR2 FQNNGV. The CDR3 nucleotides read TGTGCCAGCAGCTTAGATGGCATTGAAGCTTTCTTT. This codes for CASSLDGIEAFF.

This chain links TRBV6-6 with TRBJ1-4; D remains ambiguous. Germline-derived CDR1 and CDR2 are MNHNY and SVGAGI (reference sequence). The germline V and J ends were trimmed by 2 bases and 7 bases, with 8 bases remaining between them. The CDR3 is 13 residues long. Here the CDR3 DNA reads TGTGCCAGCAGTTACGAGGAATCTGAAAAACTGTTTTTT. It yields the protein CASSYEESEKLFF.

This rearrangement joins TRBV28 to TRBJ2-1; a weak D match, TRBD2 (7 bases). Germline CDR1 MDHEN, CDR2 SYDVKM. V was clipped by 5 bases and J by 6 bases, with 23 bases between them. The CDR3 runs 17 residues. In DNA form, the CDR3 reads TGTGCCAGCAGTCCTTTAACCTCGCGGGGGCTCGGCAATGAGCAGTTCTTC. Translating it yields CASSPLTSRGLGNEQFF.